This is a list of T cell receptor beta chains from one sample in a study of T cells in Graves' hyperthyroidism and ophthalmopathy. TCRdb processed the multiplex PCR reads anew with MiXCR; each CDR3 protein has one entry. The data contain roughly 200,000 distinct CDR3 sequences, around 19% of them singletons. The sample consisted of blood. Every receptor here comes from a man aged 40-49 years with Graves' hyperthyroidism. CDR3s include the opening cysteine and the closing phenylalanine or tryptophan. Each record gives: J gene, CDR3 length, clone size, V gene, D gene, CDR3 protein, CDR3 DNA. A D gene is named only where the DNA matches it firmly. A row's size may be missing; if present it is once, few, many or a size class.

TRBJ2-1	18	many	TRBV7-2	NA	CASSLVGSGEFSYNEQFF	TGTGCCAGCAGCTTAGTCGGGTCCGGGGAATTCTCCTACAATGAGCAGTTCTTC
TRBJ1-5	18	many	TRBV28	NA	CASNDIIISRNSNQPQHF	TGTGCCAGCAACGATATAATAATATCGAGAAATAGCAATCAGCCCCAGCATTTT
TRBJ2-1	17	many	TRBV20-1	NA	CSASPPVWGGHYNEQFF	TGCAGTGCTAGCCCCCCGGTTTGGGGGGGGCACTACAATGAGCAGTTCTTC
TRBJ2-3	16	many	TRBV15	NA	CATSREAGSRTDTQYF	TGTGCCACCAGCAGAGAGGCAGGGTCCCGCACAGATACGCAGTATTTT
TRBJ1-6	16	NA	TRBV20-1	NA	CSARDRSGVGNSPLHF	TGCAGTGCTAGAGATCGATCGGGGGTCGGCAATTCACCCCTCCACTTT
TRBJ2-7	17	many	TRBV28	TRBD1	CASSLEEPGQGTYEQYF	TGTGCCAGCAGTTTGGAGGAACCGGGACAGGGAACCTACGAGCAGTACTTC
TRBJ2-1	14	many	TRBV18	TRBD1	CASSLRTGSNEQFF	TGTGCCAGCTCACTGAGGACAGGGAGCAATGAGCAGTTCTTC
TRBJ2-1	12	NA	TRBV10-1	NA	CTSSAGYNEQFF	TGCACCAGCAGCGCGGGCTACAATGAGCAGTTCTTC
TRBJ2-5	8	many	TRBV10-3	NA	CAISPQYF	TGTGCCATCAGCCCCCAGTACTTC
TRBJ2-3	13	few	TRBV11-2	NA	CASNLVRAGTQYF	TGTGCCAGCAACTTAGTACGGGCAGGTACGCAGTATTTT
TRBJ2-1	13	many	TRBV5-5	TRBD2	CASSPGGEGQAFF	TGTGCCAGCAGCCCTGGGGGGGAGGGGCAAGCGTTCTTC
TRBJ2-4	17	many	TRBV7-9	TRBD2	CASSRVAGEANKNIQYF	TGTGCCAGCAGCCGCGTAGCGGGAGAGGCGAACAAAAACATTCAGTACTTC
TRBJ2-5	15	NA	TRBV9	NA	CASSARVSGEETQYF	TGTGCCAGCAGCGCGAGGGTAAGCGGAGAAGAGACCCAGTACTTC
TRBJ1-4	16	NA	TRBV5-6	NA	CASSQGLWATNEKLFF	TGTGCCAGCAGCCAGGGCCTATGGGCAACTAATGAAAAACTGTTTTTT
TRBJ1-2	14	NA	TRBV6-5	NA	CASSYLGTLYGYTF	TGTGCCAGCAGTTACCTCGGGACACTCTATGGCTACACCTTC
TRBJ2-3	12	NA	TRBV15	NA	CATSVDTDTQYF	TGTGCCACCAGCGTGGACACAGATACGCAGTATTTT
TRBJ2-3	14	NA	TRBV5-6	NA	CASSLKTGTDTQYF	TGTGCCAGCAGCCTAAAAACAGGCACAGATACGCAGTATTTT
TRBJ1-1	13	many	TRBV6-2/TRBV6-3	NA	CASSYEADTEAFF	TGTGCCAGCAGTTACGAAGCAGACACTGAAGCTTTCTTT
TRBJ2-2	15	many	TRBV2	NA	CASSERSAVPGELFF	TGTGCCAGCAGTGAAAGGTCGGCAGTCCCCGGGGAGCTGTTTTTT
TRBJ2-1	15	many	TRBV2	TRBD1	CASSQPFTSGTGEFF	TGTGCCAGCAGTCAACCCTTCACCTCCGGGACAGGGGAGTTCTTC
TRBJ2-3	14	many	TRBV18	NA	CASSEGPSTDTQYF	TGTGCCAGCTCAGAGGGGCCGAGCACAGATACGCAGTATTTT
TRBJ2-6	15	few	TRBV6-6	NA	CASSYRVYGANVLTF	TGTGCCAGCAGTTATCGGGTATACGGGGCCAACGTCCTGACTTTC
TRBJ2-5	17	NA	TRBV6-4	NA	CASSYSAPREYQETQYF	TGTGCCAGCAGTTACTCCGCTCCACGGGAGTATCAAGAGACCCAGTACTTC
TRBJ2-7	14	many	TRBV28	NA	CASSFLGSVYEQYF	TGTGCCAGCAGTTTTCTGGGCAGCGTCTACGAGCAGTACTTC
TRBJ1-4	13	medium-sized	TRBV28	NA	CASSPRVVEKLFF	TGTGCCAGCAGTCCGAGGGTCGTTGAAAAACTGTTTTTT
TRBJ2-1	16	many	TRBV5-5	TRBD1	CASSFTGAWGYNEQFF	TGTGCCAGCAGCTTCACAGGGGCTTGGGGCTACAATGAGCAGTTCTTC
TRBJ2-1	20	few	TRBV11-2	TRBD2	CASSHPTSGDLAGSYNEQFF	TGTGCCAGCAGCCATCCGACTAGCGGGGACCTGGCAGGCTCCTACAATGAGCAGTTCTTC
TRBJ1-1	12	NA	TRBV11-2	NA	CASSPNDSEAFF	TGTGCCAGCAGCCCCAACGACAGCGAAGCTTTCTTT
TRBJ2-7	14	many	TRBV11-2	TRBD2	CASSSRTSAYEQYF	TGTGCCAGCAGCTCCAGGACTAGCGCCTACGAGCAGTACTTC
TRBJ2-3	15	many	TRBV12-3/TRBV12-4	NA	CASSLYETSQDTQYF	TGTGCCAGCAGTTTATACGAGACTAGTCAAGATACGCAGTATTTT
TRBJ2-3	14	many	TRBV6-1	TRBD1	CASRLGQEADTQYF	TGTGCCAGCAGGTTGGGACAGGAGGCAGATACGCAGTATTTT
TRBJ1-4	15	many	TRBV11-2	NA	CASSLRGGSNEKLFF	TGTGCCAGCAGCCTAAGAGGGGGTTCCAATGAAAAACTGTTTTTT
TRBJ1-2	16	NA	TRBV10-3	TRBD1	CAISVSTGDPNYGYTF	TGTGCCATCAGTGTATCTACAGGGGATCCAAACTATGGCTACACCTTC
TRBJ2-1	15	NA	TRBV7-3	NA	CASSLARALPHEQFF	TGTGCCAGCAGCTTAGCCCGGGCCCTACCCCATGAGCAGTTCTTC
TRBJ2-3	16	NA	TRBV7-9	NA	CASSQTAGASTDTQYF	TGTGCCAGCAGCCAAACTGCGGGGGCAAGCACAGATACGCAGTATTTT
TRBJ2-2	16	NA	TRBV7-9	TRBD2	CASSRLAGGTTGEPFF	TGTGCCAGCAGCCGACTAGCGGGGGGGACCACCGGGGAGCCGTTTTTT
TRBJ2-2	16	few	TRBV14	NA	CASSPRTATNTGELFF	TGTGCCAGCAGCCCGAGGACGGCTACGAACACCGGGGAGCTGTTTTTT
TRBJ2-3	16	many	TRBV11-2	NA	CASSLGGQGWTDTQYF	TGTGCCAGCAGCTTAGGCGGGCAGGGGTGGACAGATACGCAGTATTTT
TRBJ2-1	14	NA	TRBV7-8	NA	CASSLAYGYNEQFF	TGTGCCAGCAGCTTAGCGTACGGATACAATGAGCAGTTCTTC
TRBJ1-4	15	many	TRBV7-8	NA	CASSLLPGIVGKLFF	TGTGCCAGCAGCTTACTGCCGGGGATAGTGGGAAAACTGTTTTTT
TRBJ2-1	16	many	TRBV28	TRBD2	CASSPPGLAAYNEQFF	TGTGCCAGCAGTCCCCCGGGACTAGCGGCATACAATGAGCAGTTCTTC
TRBJ1-5	15	many	TRBV6-2/TRBV6-3	NA	CASSYSTQTNQPQHF	TGTGCCAGCAGTTACTCGACTCAGACCAATCAGCCCCAGCATTTT
TRBJ1-5	13	many	TRBV18	NA	CASSEDQNQPQHF	TGTGCCAGCTCAGAGGACCAGAATCAGCCCCAGCATTTT
TRBJ2-3	18	many	TRBV7-2	TRBD2	CASSLGTSGGALRDTQYF	TGTGCCAGCAGCTTAGGGACTAGCGGGGGGGCCCTGAGAGATACGCAGTATTTT
TRBJ2-5	14	NA	TRBV12-3/TRBV12-4	NA	CASSTFGGPETQYF	TGTGCCAGCAGTACATTTGGGGGGCCGGAGACCCAGTACTTC
TRBJ1-6	13	many	TRBV20-1	TRBD1	CSATGQGDSPLHF	TGCAGTGCTACCGGACAGGGGGATTCACCCCTCCACTTT
TRBJ2-1	14	many	TRBV20-1	NA	CSASDSGEDNEQFF	TGCAGTGCTAGCGATAGCGGTGAAGACAATGAGCAGTTCTTC
TRBJ2-1	13	NA	TRBV28	NA	CASSLTGTNEQFF	TGTGCCAGCAGTTTAACGGGGACCAATGAGCAGTTCTTC
TRBJ1-2	14	few	TRBV12-3/TRBV12-4	NA	CASSLQGANYGYTF	TGTGCCAGCAGTTTACAGGGCGCTAACTATGGCTACACCTTC
TRBJ1-1	16	NA	TRBV4-3	TRBD1	CASSPGQGRGGQEAFF	TGCGCCAGCAGCCCGGGACAGGGACGGGGAGGGCAAGAGGCTTTCTTT
TRBJ2-1	16	many	TRBV20-1	NA	CSARDHQADSYNEQFF	TGCAGTGCTAGAGATCATCAAGCGGACTCCTACAATGAGCAGTTCTTC